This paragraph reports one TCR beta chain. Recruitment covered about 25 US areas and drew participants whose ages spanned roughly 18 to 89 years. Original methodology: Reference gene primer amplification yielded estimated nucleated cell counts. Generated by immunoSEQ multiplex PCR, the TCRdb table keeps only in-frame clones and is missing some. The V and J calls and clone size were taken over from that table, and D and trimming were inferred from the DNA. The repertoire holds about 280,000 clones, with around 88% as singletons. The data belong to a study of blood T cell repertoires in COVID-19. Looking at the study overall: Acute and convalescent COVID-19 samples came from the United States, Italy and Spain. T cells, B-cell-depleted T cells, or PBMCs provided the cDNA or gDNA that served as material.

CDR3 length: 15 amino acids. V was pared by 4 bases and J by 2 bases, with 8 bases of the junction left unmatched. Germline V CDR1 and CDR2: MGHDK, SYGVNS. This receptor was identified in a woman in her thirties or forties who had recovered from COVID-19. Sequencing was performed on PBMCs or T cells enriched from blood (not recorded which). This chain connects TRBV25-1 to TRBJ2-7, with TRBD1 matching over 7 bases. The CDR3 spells CASSARTGFTYEQYF. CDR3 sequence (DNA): TGTGCCAGCAGTGCCCGGACAGGCTTTACCTACGAGCAGTACTTC.